The 5 T cell receptor beta chains in this list originate from one sample, sequenced in a study of beta chain features in type 1 diabetes. Expressed TCRB transcripts were sequenced, since all the RNA that had been isolated was reverse transcribed. Sequencing used immunoSEQ multiplex PCR; TCRdb keeps in-frame clones, though not all of them. The table has about 660,000 clones, about an eighth seen once. Study-level findings and limits: Moderate yet significant TCRB CDR3 shortening was seen in Type 1 diabetes patients in all four CD4+ subsets.

The antigens these receptors bind are not known. The sequencing input was naive CD4+ T cells from blood. The origin of the receptors is a man between 18 and 29 years old with type 1 diabetes.

This clone has a handful of counts. The chain has TRBV30 and TRBJ2-7; D might be TRBD1 (5 bases). Germline V gene sequence: CDR1 GTSNPN, CDR2 SVGIG (reference sequence). This CDR3 has 13 amino acids. V gave up 1 base and J gave up 6 bases, with 13 bases separating them. The CDR3 bases are TGTGCCTGGAGTGGGTGGGGCGGTCGCGAGCAGTACTTC. It yields the protein CAWSGWGGREQYF.

This sequence joins TRBV5-1 and TRBJ2-2; tentative D call: TRBD2 (5 bases). CDR1 and CDR2 from the germline V gene are SGHRS and YFSETQ. V lost 0 bases and J lost 0, with 9 bases in between. The CDR3 is 16 amino acids. The CDR3 spells CASSLALGANTGELFF. The CDR3 DNA reads TGCGCCAGCAGCTTGGCCCTGGGAGCGAACACCGGGGAGCTGTTTTTT.

This clone was detected a few times. The chain recombines TRBV7-9 with TRBJ1-4, with a weak D call TRBD1 (6 bases). The V gene lost 4 bases and the J gene lost 5 bases, with 11 bases spanning the gap. The germline V gene has CDR1 SEHNR and CDR2 FQNEAQ (reference sequence). The CDR3 is 14 residues long. The CDR3 nucleotides are TGTGCCAGCAGCTCCGGGACAAGCAATGAAAAACTGTTTTTT. It translates to CASSSGTSNEKLFF.

This clone has just a few counts. The V gene is TRBV5-6, the J gene TRBJ2-7; maybe TRBD2 (5 bases). The CDR3 length is 15 residues. Germline lookup yields CDR1 SGHDT and CDR2 YYEEEE. Trimming pared 4 bases from V and 2 bases from J, leaving 16 bases between. The CDR3 spells CASSPGIQDPYEQYF. For the CDR3, the DNA is TGTGCCAGCAGCCCCGGGATCCAAGATCCCTACGAGCAGTACTTC.

The gene calls are TRBV14 and TRBJ1-1; D gene uncertain. The CDR3 is 13 amino acids. Deletions cut 4 bases from V and 1 base from J, with 7 bases between. CDR1 and CDR2 from the germline V gene are SGHDN and FVKESK. The CDR3 region has the DNA TGTGCCAGCAGCCTACTGGGGAACACTGAAGCTTTCTTT. Translation gives CASSLLGNTEAFF.